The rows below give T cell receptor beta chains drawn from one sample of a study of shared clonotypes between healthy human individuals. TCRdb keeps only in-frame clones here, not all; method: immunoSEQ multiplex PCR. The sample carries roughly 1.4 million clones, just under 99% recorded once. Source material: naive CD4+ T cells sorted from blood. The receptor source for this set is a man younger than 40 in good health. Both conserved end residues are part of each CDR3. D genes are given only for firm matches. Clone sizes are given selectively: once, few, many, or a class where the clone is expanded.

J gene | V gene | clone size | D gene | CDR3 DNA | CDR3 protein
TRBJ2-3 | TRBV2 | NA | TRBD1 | TGTGCCAGCATACAGGGGGGAACAGATACGCAGTATTTT | CASIQGGTDTQYF
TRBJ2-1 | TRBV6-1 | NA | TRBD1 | TGTGCCAGCAGTGAATGGGTGGACAGGGGGCCGGGCGGTAATGAGCAGTTCTTC | CASSEWVDRGPGGNEQFF
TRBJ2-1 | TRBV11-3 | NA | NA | TGTGCCAGCAGCTTGGTACAGGGTTGGGAACAGTTCTTC | CASSLVQGWEQFF
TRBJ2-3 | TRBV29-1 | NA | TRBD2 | TGCAGCGTAACCAAGCCCAATAGCGGGAGTACAGATACGCAGTATTTT | CSVTKPNSGSTDTQYF
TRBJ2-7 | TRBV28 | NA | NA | TGTGCCAGCAGGTCGTACCCGGAGGCTCGGTACTTC | CASRSYPEARYF
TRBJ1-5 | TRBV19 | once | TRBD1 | TGTGCCAGTAGCACAGGGGGTTCTCAGCCCCAGCATTTT | CASSTGGSQPQHF
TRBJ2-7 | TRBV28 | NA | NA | TGTGCCAGCAGTTTCTCAGGGCTTCCCTACGAGCAGTACTTC | CASSFSGLPYEQYF
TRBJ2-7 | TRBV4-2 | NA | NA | TGTGCCAGCAGCCCCCCGAAGGATCTCAACTACGAGCAGTACTTC | CASSPPKDLNYEQYF
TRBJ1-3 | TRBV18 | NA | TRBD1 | TGTGCCAGCTCACCCGGACAGGGTGGAAACACCATATATTTT | CASSPGQGGNTIYF
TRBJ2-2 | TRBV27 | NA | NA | TGTGCCAGCAAATCTTTGGGGGCCGCGAACACCGGGGAGCTGTTTTTT | CASKSLGAANTGELFF
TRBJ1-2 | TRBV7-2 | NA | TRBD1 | TGTGCCAGCAGCGCGCACAGGGGGCGCTTTGGCTACACCTTC | CASSAHRGRFGYTF
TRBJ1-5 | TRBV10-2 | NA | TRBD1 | TGCGCCAGCAGGGGCAGGGGGCGAGAGCAGCCCCAGCATTTT | CASRGRGREQPQHF
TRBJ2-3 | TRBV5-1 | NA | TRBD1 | TGCGCCAGCAGCGCCAACAGGGGGCCTACAGATACGCAGTATTTT | CASSANRGPTDTQYF
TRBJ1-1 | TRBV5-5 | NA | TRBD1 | TGTGCCAGCAGCACCCGACAGGGGGACACTGAAGCTTTCTTT | CASSTRQGDTEAFF
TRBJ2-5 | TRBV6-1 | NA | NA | TGTGCCAGCAGTGAAGCGCTCCGACAGGACACGGAGACCCAGTACTTC | CASSEALRQDTETQYF
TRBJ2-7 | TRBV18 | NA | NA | TGTGCCAGCTCACCACCTCTTTCTTTTTGGGATCGGTATGCGATCAGCTCCTACGAGCAGTACTTC | CASSPPLSFWDRYAISSYEQYF
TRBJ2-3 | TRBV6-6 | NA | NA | TGTGCCAGCAGTAGTCCCGGGACTCCTAGCACAGATACGCAGTATTTT | CASSSPGTPSTDTQYF
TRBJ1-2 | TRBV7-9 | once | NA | TGTGCCAGCAGCTTAGGCGCTAACTATGGCTACACCTTC | CASSLGANYGYTF
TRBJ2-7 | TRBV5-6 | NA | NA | TGTGCCAGCAGCTTTACAGTTTCCTACGAGCAGTACTTC | CASSFTVSYEQYF
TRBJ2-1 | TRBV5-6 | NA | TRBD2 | TGTGCCAGCAGCTTGGCCTCAACAGCGGGGAGGGACAATGAGCAGTTCTTC | CASSLASTAGRDNEQFF
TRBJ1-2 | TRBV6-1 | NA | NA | TGTGCCAGCAGTGAAGTAGGGGCAGGAGTTGTCTATGGCTACACCTTC | CASSEVGAGVVYGYTF
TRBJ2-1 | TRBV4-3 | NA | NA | TGCGCCAGCAGCCAAGAACCCCCCCGAGGCGGCTCCTACAATGAGCAGTTCTTC | CASSQEPPRGGSYNEQFF
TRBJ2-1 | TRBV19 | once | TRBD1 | TGTGCCAGTAGTAAATACCCGGGACAGCTCTACAATGAGCAGTTCTTC | CASSKYPGQLYNEQFF
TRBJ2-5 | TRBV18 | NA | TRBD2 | TGTGCCAGCTCACCATTTCTAGCGGAGAGAGAGACCCAGTACTTC | CASSPFLAERETQYF
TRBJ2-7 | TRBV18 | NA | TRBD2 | TGTGCCAGCTCAACTGGACTAGCGGCCTACGAGCAGTACTTC | CASSTGLAAYEQYF
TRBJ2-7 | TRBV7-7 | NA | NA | TGTGCTAGCGGATCGAGGGTCGGGAACGAGCAGTACTTC | CASGSRVGNEQYF
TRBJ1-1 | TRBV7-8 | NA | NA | TGTGCCAGCAGCTTAAGGTCGTTGGTGAACACTGAAGCTTTCTTT | CASSLRSLVNTEAFF
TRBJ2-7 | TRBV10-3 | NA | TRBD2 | TGTGCCGTAGACGATGGGAGGGAGGGCCGTGGCGAGCAGTACTTC | CAVDDGREGRGEQYF
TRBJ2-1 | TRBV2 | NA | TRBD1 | TGTGCCAGCAGCGCACAGGGGGCGTACGATGAGCAGTTCTTC | CASSAQGAYDEQFF
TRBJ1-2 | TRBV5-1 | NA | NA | TGCGCCAGCGCCGACGGCCCCGGAGGCCGTTATGGCTACACCTTC | CASADGPGGRYGYTF
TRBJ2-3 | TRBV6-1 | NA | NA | TGTGCCAGCAGTGTACCAACAGATACGCAGTATTTT | CASSVPTDTQYF
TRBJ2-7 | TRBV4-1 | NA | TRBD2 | TGCGCCAGCAGCCAAGAAGGGGCTAGCGGGCTGTCCTACGAGCAGTACTTC | CASSQEGASGLSYEQYF
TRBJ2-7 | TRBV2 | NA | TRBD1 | TGTGCCAGCAGCGACGAATCCATCTGGACAGGGGGCACCTACGAGCAGTACTTC | CASSDESIWTGGTYEQYF
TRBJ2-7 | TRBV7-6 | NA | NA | TGTGCCAGCAGCCCGGGCTTACCGGCCTTGTACGAGCAGTACTTC | CASSPGLPALYEQYF
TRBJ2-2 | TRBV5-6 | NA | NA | TGTGCCAGCAGCTTGCACAGGGGAGGATCCGGGGAGCTGTTTTTT | CASSLHRGGSGELFF
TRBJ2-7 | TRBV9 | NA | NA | TGTGCCAGCAGCCCATTGGGGCGTAGGGACTCCTACGAGCAGTACTTC | CASSPLGRRDSYEQYF
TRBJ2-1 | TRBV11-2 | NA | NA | TGTGCCAGCAGCCCTGTGGGGGGCCGGCGCTACAATGAGCAGTTCTTC | CASSPVGGRRYNEQFF
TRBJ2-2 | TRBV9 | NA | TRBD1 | TGTGCCAGCAGTGCCGGGACAGGGCAAACCGGGGAGCTGTTTTTT | CASSAGTGQTGELFF
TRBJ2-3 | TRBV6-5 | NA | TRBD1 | TGTGCCAGCAGTTGGGGGACAGGGGTGTCAGATACGCAGTATTTT | CASSWGTGVSDTQYF
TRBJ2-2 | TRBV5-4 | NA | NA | TGTGCCAGCACCCCCCAATGGGGGCGAGGCACCGGGGAGCTGTTTTTT | CASTPQWGRGTGELFF
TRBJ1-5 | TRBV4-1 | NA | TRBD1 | TGCGCCAGTTCCGGACAGGTTACTCAGCCCCAGCATTTT | CASSGQVTQPQHF
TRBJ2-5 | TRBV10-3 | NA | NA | TGTGCCATCAGGCGGACACAGTACCAAGAGACCCAGTACTTC | CAIRRTQYQETQYF
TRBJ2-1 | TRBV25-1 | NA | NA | TGTGCCAGCAGTGAATACAGTCCGGGTGAGCAGTTCTTC | CASSEYSPGEQFF
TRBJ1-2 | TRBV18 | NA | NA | TGTGCCAGCTCACTTATTGAGAAGGGGATGGCCTATGGCTACACCTTC | CASSLIEKGMAYGYTF
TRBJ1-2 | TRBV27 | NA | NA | TGTGCCAGCAGTTTAATTATGGGATATGGCTACACCTTC | CASSLIMGYGYTF
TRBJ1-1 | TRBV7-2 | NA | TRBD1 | TGTGCCAGCAGTTTAACAGGGGGTCTTCGTATGAACACTGAAGCTTTCTTT | CASSLTGGLRMNTEAFF
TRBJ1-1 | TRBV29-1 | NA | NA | TGCAGCGCGGGGAACACTGAAGCTTTCTTT | CSAGNTEAFF
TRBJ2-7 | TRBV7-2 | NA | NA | TGTGCCAGCAGCTTAGGTCCGGCCCGCGAGCAGTACTTC | CASSLGPAREQYF
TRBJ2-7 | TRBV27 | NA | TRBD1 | TGTGCCAGCAGCATCATCCGGGGACAGGCTCGCGAGCAGTACTTC | CASSIIRGQAREQYF
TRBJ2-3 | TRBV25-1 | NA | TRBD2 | TGTGCCAGCAGTGAATTGGGTAGCGGGAGGTTAGATACGCAGTATTTT | CASSELGSGRLDTQYF
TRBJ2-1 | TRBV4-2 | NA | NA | TGTGCCAGCAGCCAAGAGGAGTGGCAGTTCTTC | CASSQEEWQFF
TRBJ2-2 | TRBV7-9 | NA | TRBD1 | TGTGCCAGCAGCTTATGGACAGGGCCCACCGGGGAGCTGTTTTTT | CASSLWTGPTGELFF